This record looks at one TCR beta chain sequence and its context. These data come from a study of blood T cell repertoires in COVID-19. Study-wide background: Samples of COVID-19 (acute and convalescent) were obtained from the United States, Italy and Spain. PBMCs, B-cell-depleted T cells, or T cells provided the cDNA or gDNA that made up the material.

In the source study's methods: Reference gene primer amplification yielded estimated nucleated cell counts. Profiled with immunoSEQ multiplex PCR; TCRdb holds only in-frame clones, not every one. D and trimming were read from the DNA, whereas the V and J calls and clone size are those reported in that table. This sample has approximately 54,000 clones, with about four fifths found just once. From germline, CDR1 is MNHEY and CDR2 SVGAGI. The CDR3 consists of 15 residues. Trimming removed 0 bases at V and 3 bases at J, with 12 bases between. The chain joins TRBV6-5 to TRBJ2-7; no clear D gene. Sequenced material: peripheral blood. This TCR was sampled from a woman aged 60-75 years with acute or convalescent COVID-19. The CDR3 loop is CASSYSGQAFYEQYF. The CDR3 DNA reads TGTGCCAGCAGTTACTCGGGCCAGGCGTTCTACGAGCAGTACTTC.